This T cell receptor (beta chain) was recovered during a study of CXCR3-negative and CXCR3-positive naive CD8 T cells. General study findings and limits: In CXCR3-positive naive cells, the TRB CDR3s were more hydrophobic than in CXCR3-negative naive cells. No difference in surface CD5 was seen between naive subsets, and TCR strength was inferred from TRB CDR3 properties.

The study made its TRB cDNA libraries by 5' RACE, adding UMI labels. TCRdb re-called the 5' RACE reads and gives one entry per CDR3 protein, without DNA. The sample includes under 150,000 distinct CDR3 sequences. Germline CDR1 reads DFQATT; CDR2 reads SNEGSKA (reference sequence). CDR3 length: 12 residues. To note about this clonotype: Its antigen is still unknown.

The sample taken for sequencing was naive CXCR3+ CD8+ T cells from blood. Stated subset: CD45RO-CCR7+CD27+CD95- naive CD8+ T cells expressing CXCR3 (TNR3+). The V gene is TRBV20-1, the J gene TRBJ1-2; TCRdb's D gene call, TRBD1, goes unchecked for lack of DNA. This receptor was taken from a human donor in good health. Some clones in this sample may be carry-over from other donors' samples. Here the CDR3 reads CSAPGTGYGYTF.